This is a list of T cell receptor beta chains from one sample in a study of siplizumab effects on memory and regulatory T cells. Sequencing used immunoSEQ multiplex PCR; TCRdb keeps in-frame clones, though not all of them. The table records roughly 92,000 clones, roughly 94% of them present only once. Sequencing input: non-Treg CD4+ T cells sorted from blood. These receptors were obtained from a human donor in good health. Each CDR3 is given with its conserved first and last residue. Fields, in order: CDR3 protein, CDR3 DNA, V gene, D gene, J gene, clone size. The D gene is left open where the match is weak. A row's size may be missing; if present it is once, few, many or a size class.

CASSLTGRREQYF	TGTGCCAGTAGTCTAACAGGCAGGCGCGAGCAGTACTTC	TRBV19	-	TRBJ2-7	-
CASSDDRNEKLFF	TGTGCCAGCAGCGACGACAGAAATGAAAAACTGTTTTTT	TRBV5-4	-	TRBJ1-4	-
CATSRSSPEKLFF	TGTGCCACCAGCAGATCCAGCCCTGAAAAACTGTTTTTT	TRBV15	-	TRBJ1-4	-
CASLWEQYF	TGTGCCAGCCTCTGGGAGCAGTACTTC	TRBV6-5	-	TRBJ2-7	-
CASSEIQGEVTDTQYF	TGTGCCAGCAGCGAGATACAGGGAGAAGTCACAGATACGCAGTATTTT	TRBV9	-	TRBJ2-3	-
CASSLGGGNYQPQHF	TGTGCCAGCAGCCTTGGCGGAGGCAATTATCAGCCCCAGCATTTT	TRBV5-5	-	TRBJ1-5	-
CASSLVTSTGNEQFF	TGTGCCAGCAGCTTAGTAACTAGCACGGGCAATGAGCAGTTCTTC	TRBV7-6	-	TRBJ2-1	-
CASSNNRGAYEQYF	TGTGCCAGCAGTAACAACAGGGGGGCCTACGAGCAGTACTTC	TRBV6-6	TRBD1	TRBJ2-7	-
CASSLTNGGGSNQPQHF	TGTGCCAGCTCACTCACCAACGGGGGCGGTAGCAATCAGCCCCAGCATTTT	TRBV18	-	TRBJ1-5	-
CASSLRSGVNEQFF	TGTGCCAGCAGCTTAAGATCAGGGGTCAATGAGCAGTTCTTC	TRBV11-3	-	TRBJ2-1	once
CASSAPYEQYF	TGTGCCAGCAGCGCTCCCTACGAGCAGTACTTC	TRBV28	-	TRBJ2-7	-
CASSTQTQSSSETQYF	TGTGCCAGCTCAACCCAAACCCAGAGTTCCTCAGAGACCCAGTACTTC	TRBV18	-	TRBJ2-5	-
CATSTGLALKSYNEQFF	TGTGCCACCAGCACCGGACTAGCGTTAAAATCCTACAATGAGCAGTTCTTC	TRBV15	TRBD2	TRBJ2-1	few
CACRDRGTSGNTIYF	TGTGCCTGCCGGGACAGGGGCACCTCTGGAAACACCATATATTTT	TRBV2	TRBD1	TRBJ1-3	-
CASSFGTAYGYTF	TGTGCCAGCAGCTTCGGGACAGCCTATGGCTACACCTTC	TRBV14	TRBD1	TRBJ1-2	-
CASMKQGLQYTAFF	TGTGCCAGCATGAAACAGGGACTCCAATATACGGCTTTCTTT	TRBV6-1	-	TRBJ1-1	-
CASSLTPPYNEQFF	TGTGCCAGCTCGCTTACTCCCCCCTACAATGAGCAGTTCTTC	TRBV18	-	TRBJ2-1	-
CASSVGSLSYNEQFF	TGTGCCAGCAGTGTGGGCAGTCTTTCCTACAATGAGCAGTTCTTC	TRBV2	-	TRBJ2-1	-
CASGPGTRVFETQYF	TGTGCTAGTGGCCCTGGGACACGGGTGTTTGAGACCCAGTACTTC	TRBV12-5	-	TRBJ2-5	once
CASSLRPQIYGYTF	TGCGCCAGCAGCTTGAGGCCACAGATCTATGGCTACACCTTC	TRBV5-1	-	TRBJ1-2	once
CASSLRQNGYTF	TGTGCCAGCAGCCTGAGACAGAATGGCTACACCTTC	TRBV7-9	-	TRBJ1-2	-
CASSSDRANYGYTF	TGTGCCAGCAGTTCCGACAGGGCCAACTATGGCTACACCTTC	TRBV6-5	TRBD1	TRBJ1-2	-
CASSETGPQEQYF	TGTGCCAGCAGCGAAACAGGGCCTCAGGAGCAGTACTTC	TRBV7-9	-	TRBJ2-7	-
CASSRGSGLAGITDTQYF	TGTGCCAGCAGCCGGGGGAGCGGACTAGCGGGAATCACAGATACGCAGTATTTT	TRBV11-2	TRBD2	TRBJ2-3	-
CAWTRGWGYNEQFF	TGTGCCTGGACCCGGGGTTGGGGGTACAATGAGCAGTTCTTC	TRBV30	-	TRBJ2-1	-
CASSQSLGNTIYF	TGTGCCAGCAGCCAATCTCTTGGAAACACCATATATTTT	TRBV14	-	TRBJ1-3	few
CASSDHEETQYF	TGTGCCAGCAGTGACCATGAAGAGACCCAGTACTTC	TRBV2	-	TRBJ2-5	-
CAISERGGDTEAFF	TGTGCCATCAGTGAGAGAGGGGGGGACACTGAAGCTTTCTTT	TRBV10-3	-	TRBJ1-1	once
CASSDRTRPQHF	TGTGCCAGCAGCGACAGGACGCGGCCCCAGCATTTT	TRBV6-6	-	TRBJ1-5	few
CASGQRDGVNEQFF	TGTGCTAGTGGCCAGCGGGACGGGGTCAATGAGCAGTTCTTC	TRBV12-5	TRBD2	TRBJ2-1	-
CASSRTGGQTGTNEKLFF	TGTGCCAGCAGCCGCACAGGGGGCCAAACAGGAACTAATGAAAAACTGTTTTTT	TRBV11-2	TRBD1	TRBJ1-4	-
CASTRGQNYGYTF	TGTGCCAGCACGCGAGGACAAAACTATGGCTACACCTTC	TRBV13	-	TRBJ1-2	-
CASSDGQGLPKNIQYF	TGTGCCAGCAGTGATGGGCAGGGTTTGCCTAAAAACATTCAGTACTTC	TRBV2	-	TRBJ2-4	-
CASSLHLAVNTGELFF	TGTGCCAGCAGCTTACACCTAGCGGTTAACACCGGGGAGCTGTTTTTT	TRBV11-2	TRBD2	TRBJ2-2	-
CASRPRGRGWGNQPQHF	TGTGCAAGTCGCCCTCGAGGAAGGGGTTGGGGCAATCAGCCCCAGCATTTT	TRBV12-2	-	TRBJ1-5	-
CSVVRQGKTEAFF	TGCAGCGTTGTCCGTCAGGGAAAAACTGAAGCTTTCTTT	TRBV29-1	-	TRBJ1-1	once
CASQAQAGSSTDTQYF	TGTGCCAGTCAAGCACAGGCGGGTTCTAGCACAGATACGCAGTATTTT	TRBV19	-	TRBJ2-3	once
CASSYTGTHRNTIYF	TGTGCCAGCAGTTATACCGGGACACACCGAAACACCATATATTTT	TRBV27	-	TRBJ1-3	-
CATGGRWTYNEQFF	TGTGCCACCGGGGGCAGGTGGACCTACAATGAGCAGTTCTTC	TRBV5-4	-	TRBJ2-1	-
CSVDRGPNTEAFF	TGCAGCGTTGATCGGGGGCCGAACACTGAAGCTTTCTTT	TRBV29-1	-	TRBJ1-1	-
CASSQMTPLGNIQYF	TGTGCCAGCAGTCAGATGACCCCGTTAGGGAACATTCAGTACTTC	TRBV2	-	TRBJ2-4	few
CASSTTFTGETQYF	TGTGCCAGCAGTACCACCTTCACTGGGGAGACCCAGTACTTC	TRBV6-1	-	TRBJ2-5	-
CASTDKMEGYTF	TGTGCCAGTACCGACAAAATGGAAGGCTACACCTTC	TRBV19	-	TRBJ1-2	-
CASSPRGPYNEQFF	TGTGCCAGCAGCCCCCGGGGACCCTACAATGAGCAGTTCTTC	TRBV13	-	TRBJ2-1	-
CASRNRQGEAGEPQHF	TGTGCCAGCAGAAACCGACAGGGGGAAGCTGGAGAGCCCCAGCATTTT	TRBV5-4	TRBD1	TRBJ1-5	-
CASSQDMPGSGNTIYF	TGTGCCAGCAGCCAAGATATGCCGGGGTCTGGAAACACCATATATTTT	TRBV14	-	TRBJ1-3	-
CSVVDRGNQPQHF	TGCAGCGTGGTGGACAGGGGAAATCAGCCCCAGCATTTT	TRBV29-1	TRBD1	TRBJ1-5	-
CASIQGQVFTGELFF	TGCGCCAGCATCCAGGGACAGGTGTTCACCGGGGAGCTGTTTTTT	TRBV23-1	TRBD1	TRBJ2-2	-
CASSLRLVGFLYEQYF	TGTGCCAGCAGCCTGAGACTAGTTGGTTTTCTCTACGAGCAGTACTTC	TRBV11-2	-	TRBJ2-7	-
CATSPTLAGGAYEQYF	TGTGCCACCAGCCCGACGCTAGCGGGAGGCGCCTACGAGCAGTACTTC	TRBV15	TRBD2	TRBJ2-7	-
CASSQDKIRARVNTEAFF	TGTGCCAGCAGCCAAGATAAGATACGCGCCAGGGTGAACACTGAAGCTTTCTTT	TRBV14	-	TRBJ1-1	-
CSAIWGRLQYF	TGCAGTGCTATATGGGGACGGCTTCAGTACTTC	TRBV20-1	-	TRBJ2-4	-